This T cell receptor beta chain was obtained from a study of CD8+ T cells in alopecia areata. CDR1 is SNHLY and CDR2 is FYNNEI in the germline V gene. This CDR3 comprises 13 residues. Trimming cost V 6 bases and J 3 bases; bases outside gene matches: 4. Extraction and reverse transcription of RNA yielded cDNA as the sequencing template. Assay: immunoSEQ multiplex PCR; the TCRdb copy retains only in-frame clones and omits some. This sample has 98,000 or so clones; 60% to 75% occur once, and the top ten carry roughly a sixth. The treatment is: oral pan-JAK inhibitor, 5-10 mg twice daily. Peripheral blood, together with lesional scalp punch biopsies, was collected from alopecia areata patients.

The rearrangement joins TRBV2 to TRBJ2-5; 7 nucleotides align to TRBD2. The origin of this receptor is a human donor with alopecia areata. Sequenced material: CD8+ T cells sorted from blood, taken at week 4, from a patient treated with tofacitinib. This CDR3 reads CASRALAEETQYF. CDR3 nucleotides: TGTGCCAGCAGAGCGCTAGCGGAAGAGACCCAGTACTTC.